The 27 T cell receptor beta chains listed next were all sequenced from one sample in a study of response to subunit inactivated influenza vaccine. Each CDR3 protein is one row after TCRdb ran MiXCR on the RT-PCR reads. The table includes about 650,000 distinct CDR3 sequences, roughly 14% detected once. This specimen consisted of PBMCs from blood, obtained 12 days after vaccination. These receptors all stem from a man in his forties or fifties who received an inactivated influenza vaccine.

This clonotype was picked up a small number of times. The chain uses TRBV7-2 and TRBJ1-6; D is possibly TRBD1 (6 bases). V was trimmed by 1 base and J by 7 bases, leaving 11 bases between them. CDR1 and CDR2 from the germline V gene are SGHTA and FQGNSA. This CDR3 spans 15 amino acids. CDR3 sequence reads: CASSLVRGANSPLHF. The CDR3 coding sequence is TGTGCCAGCAGCTTAGTACGGGGGGCAAATTCACCCCTCCACTTT.

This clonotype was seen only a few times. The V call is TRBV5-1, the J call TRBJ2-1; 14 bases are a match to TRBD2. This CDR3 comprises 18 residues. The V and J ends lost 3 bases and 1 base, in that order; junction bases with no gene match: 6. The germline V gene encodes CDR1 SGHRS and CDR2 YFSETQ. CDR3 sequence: CASSSLGTSGSSYNEQFF. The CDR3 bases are TGCGCCAGCAGCTCCCTGGGGACTAGCGGGAGTTCCTACAATGAGCAGTTCTTC.

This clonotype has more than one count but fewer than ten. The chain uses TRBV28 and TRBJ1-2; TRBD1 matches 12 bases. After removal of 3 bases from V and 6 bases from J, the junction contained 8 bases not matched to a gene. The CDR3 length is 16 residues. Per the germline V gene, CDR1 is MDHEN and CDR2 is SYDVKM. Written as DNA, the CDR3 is TGTGCCAGCAGTTTTTGGGACAGGGGGCGGGGGCATGGCTACACCTTC. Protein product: CASSFWDRGRGHGYTF.

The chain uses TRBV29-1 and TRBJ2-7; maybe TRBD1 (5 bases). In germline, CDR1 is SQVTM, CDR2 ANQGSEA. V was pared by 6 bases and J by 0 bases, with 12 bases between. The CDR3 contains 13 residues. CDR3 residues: CSVTVSTSYEQYF. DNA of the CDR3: TGCAGCGTGACAGTAAGTACCTCCTACGAGCAGTACTTC.

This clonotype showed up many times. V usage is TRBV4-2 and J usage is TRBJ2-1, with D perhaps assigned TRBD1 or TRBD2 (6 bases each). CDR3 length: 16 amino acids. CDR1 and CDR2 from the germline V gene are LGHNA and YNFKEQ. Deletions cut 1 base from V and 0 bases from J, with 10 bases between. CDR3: CASSQGGAASYNEQFF. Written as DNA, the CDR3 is TGTGCCAGCAGCCAAGGGGGGGCAGCCTCCTACAATGAGCAGTTCTTC.

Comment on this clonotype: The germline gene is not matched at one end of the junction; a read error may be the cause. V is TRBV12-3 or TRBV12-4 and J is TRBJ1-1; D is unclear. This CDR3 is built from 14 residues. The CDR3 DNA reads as TGTGCCAGCAGTTTGTATGGACGGAACATTGAAGCTTTCTTT. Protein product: CASSLYGRNIEAFF.

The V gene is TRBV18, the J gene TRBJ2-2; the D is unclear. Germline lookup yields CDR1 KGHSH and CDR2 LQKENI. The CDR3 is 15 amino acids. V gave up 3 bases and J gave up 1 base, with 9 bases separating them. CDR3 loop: CASSPPSGNTGELFF. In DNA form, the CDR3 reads TGTGCCAGCTCACCCCCGTCAGGGAACACCGGGGAGCTGTTTTTT.

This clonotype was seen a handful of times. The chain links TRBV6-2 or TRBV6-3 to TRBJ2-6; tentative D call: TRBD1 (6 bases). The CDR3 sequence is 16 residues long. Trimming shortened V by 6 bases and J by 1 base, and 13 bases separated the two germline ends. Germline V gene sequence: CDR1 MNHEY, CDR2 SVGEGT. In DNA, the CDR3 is TGTGCCAGCAGCGGTACAGGGATTTCTGGGGCCAACGTCCTGACTTTC. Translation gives CASSGTGISGANVLTF.

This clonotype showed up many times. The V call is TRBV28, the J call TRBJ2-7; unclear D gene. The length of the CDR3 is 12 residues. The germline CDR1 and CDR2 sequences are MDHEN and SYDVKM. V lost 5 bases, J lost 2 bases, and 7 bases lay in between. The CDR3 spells CASSGPAYEQYF. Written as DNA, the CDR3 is TGTGCCAGCAGTGGGCCAGCCTACGAGCAGTACTTC.

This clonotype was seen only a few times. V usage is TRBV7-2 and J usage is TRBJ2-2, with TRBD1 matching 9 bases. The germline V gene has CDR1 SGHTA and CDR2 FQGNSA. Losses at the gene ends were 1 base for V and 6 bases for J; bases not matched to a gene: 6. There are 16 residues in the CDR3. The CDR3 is CASSLEGQGSAGELFF. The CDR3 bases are TGTGCCAGCAGCTTAGAAGGACAGGGGAGCGCCGGGGAGCTGTTTTTT.

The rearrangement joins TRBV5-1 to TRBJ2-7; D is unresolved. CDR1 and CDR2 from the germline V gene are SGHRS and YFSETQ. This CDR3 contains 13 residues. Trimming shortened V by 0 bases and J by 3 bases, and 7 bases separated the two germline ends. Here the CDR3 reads CASSLDSVYEQYF. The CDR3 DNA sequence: TGCGCCAGCAGCTTGGATTCGGTCTACGAGCAGTACTTC. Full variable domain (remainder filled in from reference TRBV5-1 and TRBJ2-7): KAGVTQTPRYLIKTRGQQVTLSCSPISGHRSVSWYQQTPGQGLQFLFEYFSETQRNKGNFPGRFSGRQFSNSRSEMNVSTLELGDSALYLCASSLDSVYEQYFGPGTRLTVT.

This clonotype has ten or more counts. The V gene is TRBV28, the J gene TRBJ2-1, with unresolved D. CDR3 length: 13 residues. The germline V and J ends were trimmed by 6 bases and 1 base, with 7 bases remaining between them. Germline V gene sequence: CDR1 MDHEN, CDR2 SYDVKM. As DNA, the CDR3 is TGTGCCAGCAGAGGGAATTCCTACAATGAGCAGTTCTTC. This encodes CASRGNSYNEQFF.

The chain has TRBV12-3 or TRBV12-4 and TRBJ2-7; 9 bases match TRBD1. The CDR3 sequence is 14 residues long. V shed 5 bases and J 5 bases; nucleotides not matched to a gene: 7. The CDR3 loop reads CASSLGQGHNEQYF. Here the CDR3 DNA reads TGTGCCAGCAGTCTCGGACAGGGGCACAACGAGCAGTACTTC.

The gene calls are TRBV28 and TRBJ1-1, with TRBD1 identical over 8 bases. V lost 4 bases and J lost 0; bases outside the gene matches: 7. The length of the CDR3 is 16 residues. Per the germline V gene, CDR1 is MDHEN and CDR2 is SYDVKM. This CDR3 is CASSYTSDRVNTEAFF. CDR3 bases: TGTGCCAGCAGTTATACCTCGGACAGGGTGAACACTGAAGCTTTCTTT.

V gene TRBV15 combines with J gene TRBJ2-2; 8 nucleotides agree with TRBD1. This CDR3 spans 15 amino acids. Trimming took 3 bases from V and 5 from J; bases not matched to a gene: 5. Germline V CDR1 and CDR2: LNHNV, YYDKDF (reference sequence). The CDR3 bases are TGTGCCACCAGCAGTCGACAGGGGTTAACCGGGGAGCTGTTTTTT. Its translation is CATSSRQGLTGELFF.

The CDR3 sequence is CASHSPPGQPQHF. CDR3 nucleotide sequence: TGTGCCAGCCATTCACCGCCCGGGCAGCCCCAGCATTTT. This sequence joins TRBV6-1 and TRBJ1-5; the D is unclear. The CDR3 length is 13 residues. From germline, CDR1 is MNHNS and CDR2 SASEGT. Between the trimmed V and J ends, which lost 8 bases and 7 bases, there was a span of 15 bases.

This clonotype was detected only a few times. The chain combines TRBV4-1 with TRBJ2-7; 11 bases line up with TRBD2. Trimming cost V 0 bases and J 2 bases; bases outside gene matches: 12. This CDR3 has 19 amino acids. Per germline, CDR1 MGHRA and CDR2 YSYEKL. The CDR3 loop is CASSQDRALAGGQTYEQYF. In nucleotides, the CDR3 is TGCGCCAGCAGCCAAGATAGGGCCCTAGCGGGGGGCCAAACCTACGAGCAGTACTTC.

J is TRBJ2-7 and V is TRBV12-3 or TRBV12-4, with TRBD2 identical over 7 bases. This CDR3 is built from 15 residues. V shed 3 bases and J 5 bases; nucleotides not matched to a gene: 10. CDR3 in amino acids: CASSFRNGGGDEQYF. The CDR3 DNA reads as TGTGCCAGCAGTTTTCGGAACGGTGGGGGGGACGAGCAGTACTTC.

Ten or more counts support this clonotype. CDR3 DNA: TGTGCCAGCAGTTTGACAGGGGCCCAAGAGACCCAGTACTTC. Translation: CASSLTGAQETQYF. The gene calls are TRBV28 and TRBJ2-5; TRBD1 matches 8 bases. The CDR3 loop spans 14 amino acids. The junction had 1 base not matched to a gene; V was cut back by 3 bases and J by 1 base. Germline CDR1 MDHEN, CDR2 SYDVKM.

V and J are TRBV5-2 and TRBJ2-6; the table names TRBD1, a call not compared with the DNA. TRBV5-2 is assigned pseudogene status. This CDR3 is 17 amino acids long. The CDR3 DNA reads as TGCGCCAGCAGCTTGGTTGCCGGGCCCTCTGGGGCCAACGTCCTGACTTTC. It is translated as CASSLVAGPSGANVLTF.

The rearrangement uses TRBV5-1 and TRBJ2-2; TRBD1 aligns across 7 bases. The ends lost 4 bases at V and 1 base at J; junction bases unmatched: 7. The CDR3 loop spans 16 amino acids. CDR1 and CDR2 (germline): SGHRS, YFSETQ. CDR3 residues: CASSKETGVNTGELFF. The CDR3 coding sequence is TGCGCCAGCAGCAAAGAAACAGGGGTGAACACCGGGGAGCTGTTTTTT. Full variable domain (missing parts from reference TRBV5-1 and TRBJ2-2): KAGVTQTPRYLIKTRGQQVTLSCSPISGHRSVSWYQQTPGQGLQFLFEYFSETQRNKGNFPGRFSGRQFSNSRSEMNVSTLELGDSALYLCASSKETGVNTGELFFGEGSRLTVL.

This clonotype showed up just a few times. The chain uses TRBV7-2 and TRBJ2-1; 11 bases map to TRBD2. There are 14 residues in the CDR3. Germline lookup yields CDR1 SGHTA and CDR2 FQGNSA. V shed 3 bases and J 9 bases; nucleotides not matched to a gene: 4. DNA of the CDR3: TGTGCCAGCAGCTTCCTGACTAGCGGGGTTGAGCAGTTCTTC. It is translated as CASSFLTSGVEQFF.

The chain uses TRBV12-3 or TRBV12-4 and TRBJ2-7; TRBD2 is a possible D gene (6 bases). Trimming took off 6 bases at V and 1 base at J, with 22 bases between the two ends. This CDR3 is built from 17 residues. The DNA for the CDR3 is TGTGCCAGCAGCCCACGGCGGGGTGGACGGGGGTCCTACGAGCAGTACTTC. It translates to CASSPRRGGRGSYEQYF.

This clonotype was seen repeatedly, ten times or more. CDR3 in DNA: TGTGCCAGCAGCTTAGGAGCGCCAACCTACGAGCAGTACTTC. Translation gives CASSLGAPTYEQYF. This chain connects TRBV7-2 to TRBJ2-7; D is undetermined. This CDR3 has 14 amino acids. V shed 1 base and J shed 2 bases, with 9 bases lying between them. Germline V lookup: CDR1 SGHTA, CDR2 FQGNSA. The full variable domain, rest sourced from reference TRBV7-2 and TRBJ2-7, is GAGVSQSPSNKVTEKGKDVELRCDPISGHTALYWYRQSLGQGLEFLIYFQGNSAPDKSGLPSDRFSAERTGGSVSTLTIQRTQQEDSAVYLCASSLGAPTYEQYFGPGTRLTVT.

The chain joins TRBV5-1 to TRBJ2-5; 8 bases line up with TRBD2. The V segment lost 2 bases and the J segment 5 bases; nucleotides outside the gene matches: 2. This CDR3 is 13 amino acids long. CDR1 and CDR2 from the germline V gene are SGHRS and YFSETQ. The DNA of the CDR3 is TGCGCCAGCAGCTTTAGACTAGCGGAGACCCAGTACTTC. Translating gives CASSFRLAETQYF.

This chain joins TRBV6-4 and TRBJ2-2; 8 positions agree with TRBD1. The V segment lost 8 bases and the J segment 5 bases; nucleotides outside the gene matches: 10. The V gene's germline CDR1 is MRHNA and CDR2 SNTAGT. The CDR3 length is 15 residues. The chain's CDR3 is CASRTTRDRTGELFF. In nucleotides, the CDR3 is TGTGCCAGCCGGACCACCCGGGACAGGACCGGGGAGCTGTTTTTT.

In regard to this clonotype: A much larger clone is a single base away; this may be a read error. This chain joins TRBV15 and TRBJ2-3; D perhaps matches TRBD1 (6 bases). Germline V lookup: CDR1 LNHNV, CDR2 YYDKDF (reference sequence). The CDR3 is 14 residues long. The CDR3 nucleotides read TGTGGCACCAGCACCCGACAGGGCACAGATACGCAGTATTTT. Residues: CGTSTRQGTDTQYF.